This T cell receptor (beta chain) comes out of a study of T cells in Graves' hyperthyroidism and ophthalmopathy. About the study: The authors collected peripheral blood at initial diagnosis, before any treatment.

Patients aged 18 to 65 had newly diagnosed hyperthyroidism that had lasted under 2 months. Fresh 10 ml peripheral blood yielded PBMCs. Trimming cost V 2 bases and J 0 bases; bases outside gene matches: 6. The length of the CDR3 is 16 residues. Germline V gives CDR1 SGHNT, CDR2 YYREEE (reference sequence). TCR beta CDR3 sequences were amplified from RNA transcripts. When the TCR CDR3 underwent first-round RT-PCR, the HTBI primer set was used. From the multiplex PCR reads, TCRdb called clonotypes with MiXCR, one entry per CDR3 protein. The sample lists around 450,000 distinct CDR3 sequences; around a sixth were seen once.

The origin of this receptor is a woman in her late teens or twenties with Graves' hyperthyroidism. The chain links TRBV5-4 to TRBJ2-3; 7 positions match TRBD2. Input material: blood. The chain's CDR3 is CASSFPPGGSTDTQYF. CDR3 DNA sequence: TGTGCCAGCAGCTTCCCTCCCGGGGGGAGCACAGATACGCAGTATTTT.